The subject of this entry is one T cell receptor (beta chain). Among the donors, all were Caucasian adults who lived in Nashville, Tennessee. CD45RA-negative memory and CD45RA+ naive subsets were split from the CD4+ cells. Genomic DNA per cell subset filled all wells of several immunoSEQ plates. Data came from immunoSEQ multiplex PCR; TCRdb stores just in-frame clones and leaves some out. The sample has roughly 2.2 million clones, 85% to 95% seen once. This entry is derived from a study of shared clonotypes between healthy human individuals. This CDR3 has 15 residues. Trimming pared 2 bases from V and 4 bases from J, leaving 11 bases between. Germline V gene sequence: CDR1 MNHEY, CDR2 SVGAGI.

Sequencing input: naive CD4+ T cells from PBMCs. Subset here: CD45RA+ positively selected. The rearrangement uses TRBV6-5 and TRBJ1-4; D not certain. This clonotype originated in a man between 18 and 35 years old in good health. Some clones in this sample may be carry-over from other donors' samples. The CDR3 bases are TGTGCCAGCAGTTACCTCCCGCGGGGTAATGAAAAACTGTTTTTT. As protein: CASSYLPRGNEKLFF.